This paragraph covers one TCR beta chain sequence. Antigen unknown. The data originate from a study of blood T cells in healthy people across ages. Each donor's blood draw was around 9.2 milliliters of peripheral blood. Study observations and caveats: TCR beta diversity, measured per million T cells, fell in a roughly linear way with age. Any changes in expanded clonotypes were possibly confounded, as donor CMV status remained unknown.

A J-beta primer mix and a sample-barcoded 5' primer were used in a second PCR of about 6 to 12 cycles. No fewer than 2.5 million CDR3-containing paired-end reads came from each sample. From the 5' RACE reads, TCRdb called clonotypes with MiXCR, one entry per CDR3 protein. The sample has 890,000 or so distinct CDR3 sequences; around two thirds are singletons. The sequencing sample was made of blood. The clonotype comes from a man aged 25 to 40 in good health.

In DNA, the CDR3 is TGTGCCAGCAGTGACTTGGGGGGACCGGCGAATGAGCAGTTCTTC. Its protein product is CASSDLGGPANEQFF. The J gene is TRBJ2-1, the V gene TRBV6-5, with a possible D match to TRBD2 (6 bases). V lost 5 bases and J 7 bases, leaving 18 bases between the germline ends. CDR1 is MNHEY, CDR2 SVGAGI, per germline. There are 15 residues in the CDR3.